The rows below give T cell receptor beta chains drawn from one sample of a study of CD8+CD57+ T cells in acquired aplastic anemia. TCRdb re-analysed the reads in MiXCR, keeping a single row per CDR3 protein. This sample has approximately 150,000 distinct CDR3 sequences; over 40% occur once, and the top ten carry 3.2%. Material: sorted CD4+, CD8+, or CD8+CD57+ T cells (not recorded which) from PBMCs. These receptors all come from a human donor with aplastic anemia. The CDR3 runs from the conserved cysteine through the conserved F or W. D genes are given only for firm matches. A clone size is listed for some rows: how often the clone was seen (once, few, many), or a class if it is expanded.

>NA|NA|TRBV29-1|TRBJ2-1
TGCAGCGTTGAACGGGGATACAATGAGCAGTTCTTC
CSVERGYNEQFF
>NA|NA|TRBV6-5|TRBJ1-5
TGTGCCAGCAGTTATCAGGGGAATCAGCCCCAGCATTTT
CASSYQGNQPQHF
>many|NA|TRBV7-2|TRBJ1-1
TGTGCCAGCAGCTTGTTAGGGGGGAACACTGAAGCTTTCTTT
CASSLLGGNTEAFF
>many|NA|TRBV25-1|TRBJ2-7
TGTGCCAGCGCCGGGACGGGGACCTCCTACGAGCAGTACTTC
CASAGTGTSYEQYF
>many|NA|TRBV7-2|TRBJ1-5
TGTGCCAGCAGCCGGCAGGATCAGCCCCAGCATTTT
CASSRQDQPQHF
>NA|TRBD2|TRBV11-2|TRBJ2-3
TGTGCCAGCAGCTCTACTAGCGGGGGGGGGCTGGGCACAGATACGCAGTATTTT
CASSSTSGGGLGTDTQYF
>NA|NA|TRBV20-1|TRBJ2-7
TGCAGTGCTAGAGAAGCGGAGTACGAGCAGTACTTC
CSAREAEYEQYF
>few|NA|TRBV19|TRBJ1-2
TGTGCCAGTATGCAGGGAGGATCCTATGGCTACACCTTC
CASMQGGSYGYTF
>NA|NA|TRBV14|TRBJ1-1
TGTGCCAGCAGCTCTTCTATGAACACTAAAGCTTTCTTT
CASSSSMNTKAFF
>NA|NA|TRBV10-3|TRBJ2-1
TGTGCCATCAGTGAGTGGAGCAGTGAGCAGTTCTTC
CAISEWSSEQFF
>once|TRBD1|TRBV29-1|TRBJ1-2
TGCAGCGCCGGGGACAGGGAGGCTGGCTACACCTTC
CSAGDREAGYTF
>NA|NA|TRBV19|TRBJ1-4
TGTGCCAGTAGATATGACAGCTCTAATGAAAAACTGTTTTTT
CASRYDSSNEKLFF
>NA|NA|TRBV6-5|TRBJ1-4
TGTGCCAGCAGTTACCAGCAACACCGAAAAACTGTTTTT
CASSYQQHRKTVF
>NA|NA|TRBV19|TRBJ2-5
TGTGCCAGTAGTAACAAGGGAGGTCAGCCCCAGTACTTC
CASSNKGGQPQYF
>once|TRBD2|TRBV2|TRBJ2-1
TGTGCCAGCAGTGCGGGACTAGTCAGCTCCGATGAGCAGTTCTTC
CASSAGLVSSDEQFF
>NA|NA|TRBV12-3/TRBV12-4|TRBJ1-2
TGTGCCAGCAGATCATATCAGGGAGGTGGCTACACCTTC
CASRSYQGGGYTF
>many|NA|TRBV12-3/TRBV12-4|TRBJ2-3
TGTGCCAGCAGTTTAGTACACAGGGATACGCAGTATTTT
CASSLVHRDTQYF
>many|NA|TRBV5-5|TRBJ1-5
TGTGCCAGCAGCTTGTCCGGCCAGCCCCAGCATTTT
CASSLSGQPQHF
>once|NA|TRBV3-1|TRBJ1-4
TGTGCCAGCAGCCACAGTGGGCAGAGTGGTGAAAAACTGTTTTTT
CASSHSGQSGEKLFF
>many|NA|TRBV19|TRBJ1-3
TGTGCCAGTAGTCCCGGACCGCCCTCTTGGAACACCATATATTTT
CASSPGPPSWNTIYF
>many|TRBD2|TRBV7-2|TRBJ2-7
TGTGCCAGCAGACTTAGCGGGGGGACGTACGAGCAGTACTTC
CASRLSGGTYEQYF
>many|NA|TRBV6-1|TRBJ1-1
TGTGCCAGCGATTTCAGGGGAGGTGAAGCTTTCTTT
CASDFRGGEAFF
>few|NA|TRBV10-3|TRBJ2-7
TGTGCCATCATAGCCGACATAGCGTCCGGCGAGCAGTACTTC
CAIIADIASGEQYF
>many|NA|TRBV10-3|TRBJ1-5
TGTGCCATCGGCCGGGCATCTCAGCCCCAGCATTTT
CAIGRASQPQHF
>NA|NA|TRBV15|TRBJ1-2
TGTGCCACCAGCAGCCCAGGGCGGGGTGACTATGGCTACACCTTC
CATSSPGRGDYGYTF
>many|NA|TRBV6-2/TRBV6-3|TRBJ1-2
TGTGCCGCGGGGGACTATGGCTACACCTTC
CAAGDYGYTF
>NA|NA|TRBV2|TRBJ2-7
TGTGCCAGCAGTGTTAGGAGGGCCATCGACGAGCAGTACTTC
CASSVRRAIDEQYF
>NA|TRBD2|TRBV20-1|TRBJ2-7
TGCGGTGCTAGAGATCCGGCGGGAGACTACGAGCAGTACTTC
CGARDPAGDYEQYF
>NA|NA|TRBV20-1|TRBJ2-5
TGCAGTTACGGAGAGACCCAGTACTTC
CSYGETQYF
>NA|TRBD1|TRBV5-1|TRBJ2-5
TGCGCCAGCGGACAGGGGGGTTTAGAGACCCAGTGCTTC
CASGQGGLETQCF
>medium-sized|TRBD2|TRBV19|TRBJ2-5
TGTGCCAGTAGTATAGTGGGGGGGAAGGAGACCCAGTACTTC
CASSIVGGKETQYF
>NA|NA|TRBV2|TRBJ1-6
TGTGCCAGCAGTGAATATCAGGGCAAGGATATTCGCCTCCACTTT
CASSEYQGKDIRLHF
>few|NA|TRBV15|TRBJ1-6
TGTGCCACCAGCAGAAACCCAGGGATTGCGGATTCACCCCTCCACTTT
CATSRNPGIADSPLHF
>NA|NA|TRBV30|TRBJ1-4
TGTGCCTGGGCCTCAAGGGAGGATGAAAAACTGTTTTTT
CAWASREDEKLFF
>many|NA|TRBV6-6|TRBJ2-5
TGTGCCAGCAGTTTGGAACAGTACCCCCAAGAGACCCAGTACTTC
CASSLEQYPQETQYF
>NA|NA|TRBV29-1|TRBJ2-2
TGCAGCATGAGCCCAGGGCGGAAGAACACCGGGGAGCTGTTTTTT
CSMSPGRKNTGELFF
>few|TRBD1|TRBV6-1|TRBJ1-2
TGTGCCAGCAGGGGAGGACAGGTCCCTACTAACTATGGCTACACCTTC
CASRGGQVPTNYGYTF
>many|NA|TRBV28|TRBJ1-1
TGTGCCAGCAGTTTGATCCTGAACGCTGAAGCTTTCTTT
CASSLILNAEAFF
>NA|TRBD2|TRBV10-3|TRBJ2-1
TGTGCCAGCTGGACTAGCGGGGGGGCCGGTGAGCAGTTCTTC
CASWTSGGAGEQFF
>NA|NA|TRBV10-1|TRBJ2-2
TGCGCCAGCAGGGGGACATCCGGGGAGCTGTTTTTT
CASRGTSGELFF
>many|NA|TRBV4-2|TRBJ2-6
TGTGCCAGCAGCCAAGACAGGGGTGCGTGGGGGGCCAACGTCCTGACTTTC
CASSQDRGAWGANVLTF
>NA|TRBD1|TRBV7-2|TRBJ1-5
TGTGCCAGCAGCCCATACCAGGGGGCGGTTGGGGCCCAGCATTTT
CASSPYQGAVGAQHF
>NA|NA|TRBV11-2|TRBJ2-5
TGTGCCAGCAGCCGTCGTGGGCCCGGGGGCCGTGACCAAGAGACCCAGTACTTC
CASSRRGPGGRDQETQYF
>many|TRBD2|TRBV6-1|TRBJ2-3
TGTGCCAGCAGTCGGACTAGCGGGGGGTTCACAGACACGCAGTATTTT
CASSRTSGGFTDTQYF
>NA|TRBD1|TRBV19|TRBJ2-7
TGTGCCAGTAGTATAGGCCCCGGGACAGGTACCTACGAGCAGTACTTC
CASSIGPGTGTYEQYF
>many|NA|TRBV5-5|TRBJ2-1
TGTGCCAGCAGCTTCCTCCAGTCCAATGAGCAGTTCTTC
CASSFLQSNEQFF
>NA|TRBD1|TRBV7-8|TRBJ2-5
TGTGCCAGCAGCTTCGTAACCGGGACAGGGGGTAGTGTGGAGACCCAGTACTTC
CASSFVTGTGGSVETQYF
>NA|NA|TRBV24-1|TRBJ2-3
TGTGCCACCGCATCCCGGGGAAGCACAGATACGCAGTATTTT
CATASRGSTDTQYF
>NA|NA|TRBV15|TRBJ1-2
TGTGCCACCAGCAGCCCGACCAGGGGTTATGGCTACACCTTC
CATSSPTRGYGYTF
>NA|TRBD2|TRBV20-1|TRBJ2-1
TGCAGCGCCCTAAGACTAGCGACCTACAATGAGCGGTTCTTC
CSALRLATYNERFF
>many|NA|TRBV27|TRBJ1-6
TGTGCCAGCAGTTTAATACAGCTCAATTCACCCCTCCACTTT
CASSLIQLNSPLHF